One sample yielded the 12 T cell receptor beta chains listed below, sequenced in a study of control samples from healthy donors and cancer patients. This table comes from immunoSEQ multiplex PCR, and its TCRdb copy is limited to in-frame clones, with some not included. The table has 110,000 or so clones, approximately 90% seen once; the top ten hold under 4.5%. Material for sequencing was blood. The source of these receptors is a human donor in good health. The donor label of this sample is uncertain.

This clone occurred a few times. The chain recombines TRBV18 with TRBJ1-4, with 7 bases aligning to TRBD1. The germline V gene has CDR1 KGHSH and CDR2 LQKENI. V trimming: 8 bases; J trimming: 4 bases; junction bases outside the gene matches: 4. The CDR3 extends over 13 amino acids. The CDR3 bases are TGTGCCAGCCAGGGACAGTTTAATGAAAAACTGTTTTTT. Translated: CASQGQFNEKLFF.

This clone turned up a few times. The J gene is TRBJ1-2, the V gene TRBV6-1; D remains ambiguous. V lost 0 bases to trimming and J lost 5 bases, with 10 bases between them. The germline V gene encodes CDR1 MNHNS and CDR2 SASEGT. CDR3 length equals 14 residues. CDR3 sequence (DNA): TGTGCCAGCAGTGAAGCGCCCGGTGCTTATGGCTACACCTTC. Amino acids: CASSEAPGAYGYTF.

The chain recombines TRBV30 with TRBJ1-2; D might be TRBD1 (6 bases). The CDR3 spans 11 residues. Germline loops: CDR1 GTSNPN, CDR2 SVGIG (reference sequence). The V end was cut by 2 bases, the J end by 5 bases, with 6 bases between. This CDR3 reads CAWSRGYGYTF. DNA for the CDR3: TGTGCCTGGAGTAGGGGGTATGGCTACACCTTC. The entire variable domain, with the rest obtained from reference TRBV30 and TRBJ1-2, is as follows: SQTIHQWPATLVQPVGSPLSLECTVEGTSNPNLYWYRQAAGRGLQLLFYSVGIGQISSEVPQNLSASRPQDRQFILSSKKLLLSDSGFYLCAWSRGYGYTFGSGTRLTVV.

This chain uses TRBV5-4 with TRBJ1-6; 11 positions match TRBD1. CDR3 length: 15 amino acids. Losses at the gene ends were 7 bases for V and 9 bases for J; bases not matched to a gene: 9. Germline values: CDR1 SGHNT, CDR2 YYREEE (reference sequence). CDR3 DNA: TGTGCCAGCTCACCTACCGGGACAGGGGGTTCACCCCTCCACTTT. Translating gives CASSPTGTGGSPLHF.

The genes are TRBV3-1 (or the pseudogene TRBV3-2) and TRBJ2-7; D gene uncertain. Germline CDR1 LGHDT, CDR2 YNNKEL (reference sequence). The CDR3 totals 13 residues. V was shortened by 1 base and J by 4 bases, with 8 bases between the two germline ends. CDR3 sequence: CASSQGLMYEQYF. The DNA for the CDR3 is TGTGCCAGCAGCCAAGGCTTGATGTACGAGCAGTACTTC.

J is TRBJ2-5 and V is TRBV28, with 12 bases identical to TRBD2. Germline V lookup: CDR1 MDHEN, CDR2 SYDVKM. V trimming: 5 bases; J trimming: 3 bases; junction bases outside the gene matches: 7. CDR3 length: 16 residues. CDR3 protein: CASSPTRTSGEETQYF. The DNA of the CDR3 is TGTGCCAGCAGTCCAACTCGGACTAGCGGGGAAGAGACCCAGTACTTC.

This chain uses TRBV21-1 with TRBJ1-3; no check of the table's D call, TRBD1, against the DNA was made. TRBV21-1 is deemed a pseudogene. The CDR3 length is 16 residues. The CDR3 nucleotides read TGTGCCAGCAGCAAAGAGGCTAAAACAGCCGGAAACACCATATATTTT. It specifies CASSKEAKTAGNTIYF.

This rearrangement joins TRBV5-5 to TRBJ1-6, with D maybe TRBD1 (6 bases). The CDR3 loop spans 19 amino acids. V was shortened by 6 bases and J by 7 bases, with 29 bases between the two germline ends. Germline values: CDR1 SGHKS, CDR2 YYEKEE (reference sequence). CDR3 loop: CASNEFILMGAGENSPLHF. The CDR3 nucleotides read TGTGCCAGCAATGAGTTTATATTGATGGGGGCAGGGGAGAATTCACCCCTCCACTTT.

The gene calls are TRBV11-2 and TRBJ1-3; D remains unclear. CDR3 length: 14 residues. V gave up 1 base and J gave up 2 bases, with 6 bases separating them. The germline V gene has CDR1 SGHAT and CDR2 FQNNGV. CDR3 bases: TGTGCCAGCAGCTTAGGGCCAGCTGGAAACACCATATATTTT. Its protein is CASSLGPAGNTIYF.

In DNA form, the CDR3 reads TGTGCCAGTAGTTTCGACTACTCTGGAAACACCATATATTTT. Translation: CASSFDYSGNTIYF. The V gene is TRBV19, the J gene TRBJ1-3; D remains ambiguous. The V and J ends lost 5 bases and 0 bases respectively, with 8 bases between them. CDR1 is LNHDA, CDR2 SQIVND, per germline (reference sequence). The CDR3 covers 14 residues. The complete variable domain, with remaining parts taken from reference TRBV19 and TRBJ1-3, reads DGGITQSPKYLFRKEGQNVTLSCEQNLNHDAMYWYRQDPGQGLRLIYYSQIVNDFQKGDIAEGYSVSREKKESFPLTVTSAQKNPTAFYLCASSFDYSGNTIYFGEGSWLTVV.

This chain connects TRBV5-1 to TRBJ2-3; 10 bases are a match to TRBD2. J was trimmed by 6 bases and V by 6 bases; bases with no gene match: 4. In germline, CDR1 is SGHRS, CDR2 YFSETQ. The length of the CDR3 is 13 residues. CDR3 nucleotide sequence: TGCGCCAGCATGCCTAGCGGGGGTGATACGCAGTATTTT. Protein: CASMPSGGDTQYF.

The chain is built from TRBV2 and TRBJ2-7; the D gene could be TRBD1 or TRBD2 (5 bases each). Germline lookup yields CDR1 SNHLY and CDR2 FYNNEI. V was shortened by 6 bases and J by 0 bases, with 9 bases between the two germline ends. This CDR3 contains 13 residues. The CDR3: CASSRDRSYEQYF. The CDR3 DNA follows: TGTGCCAGCAGCCGGGACCGCTCCTACGAGCAGTACTTC.